This is a list of T cell receptor beta chains from one sample in a study of blood T cell repertoires in COVID-19. Sequencing used immunoSEQ multiplex PCR; TCRdb keeps in-frame clones, though not all of them. The data show tens of thousands of clones, around 90% seen once. Sequencing was carried out using peripheral blood. These receptors originate from a man between 50 and 59 years old with active COVID-19. The CDR3 runs from the conserved cysteine through the conserved F or W. The D gene is left open where the match is weak. Clone sizes are given selectively: once, few, many, or a class where the clone is expanded.

j_call	clone_size	v_call	d_call	cdr3_nt	cdr3_aa
TRBJ2-2	.	TRBV19	.	TGTGCCAGTAGTTCTTCTAGCGTCGCCGGGGAGCTGTTTTTT	CASSSSSVAGELFF
TRBJ1-3	.	TRBV27	.	TGTGCCAGCAGTCAAGCCGGGTTCTCTGGAAACACCATATATTTT	CASSQAGFSGNTIYF
TRBJ1-6	.	TRBV7-2	TRBD1	TGTGCCAGCAGCACCCAACAGGGGGCTAGATCACCCCTCCACTTT	CASSTQQGARSPLHF
TRBJ1-4	.	TRBV5-1	.	TGCGCCAGCAGCTTGGACGGCCAGGCTCGGGAAAAACTGTTTTTT	CASSLDGQAREKLFF
TRBJ1-3	.	TRBV28	TRBD1	TGTGCCAGCAGCCCCAACAGGGGAGGTGGAAACACCATATATTTT	CASSPNRGGGNTIYF
TRBJ2-7	.	TRBV6-5	.	TGTGCCAGCCTACAGGGATTGAGCTCCTACGAGCAGTACTTC	CASLQGLSSYEQYF
TRBJ2-7	few	TRBV7-2	TRBD1	TGTGCCAGCAGCTCCCCGAGGAAGACAGGGGACTACGAGCAGTACTTC	CASSSPRKTGDYEQYF
TRBJ1-1	.	TRBV10-3	TRBD1	TGTGCCACCGGGTCCCGGGACAGGGCGGTTGAAGCTTTCTTT	CATGSRDRAVEAFF
TRBJ1-6	.	TRBV21-1	.	TGTGCCAGCAGCAAAGGGAGCTCCTATAATTCACCCCTCCACTTT	CASSKGSSYNSPLHF
TRBJ2-1	.	TRBV5-1	TRBD2	TGCGCCAGCAGCTTGGCACTAGCGGGGGTTGGACTAGGTGAGCAGTTCTTC	CASSLALAGVGLGEQFF
TRBJ2-3	.	TRBV4-3	TRBD2	TGCGCCAGCAGCCAAGGGGGGACTAGCATGGGGACAGATACGCAGTATTTT	CASSQGGTSMGTDTQYF
TRBJ2-1	once	TRBV5-1	.	TGCGCCAGCAGCTTGCCCCTTAGCGGTCCTGGCGATGAGCAGTTCTTC	CASSLPLSGPGDEQFF
TRBJ2-5	.	TRBV30	.	TGTGCCTGGAGTCTCAGGGGTGGGTGGGCAGAGACCCAGTACTTC	CAWSLRGGWAETQYF
TRBJ2-1	.	TRBV6-6	.	TGTGCCAGCAGTTACTCGAGTTCCGGGAGCCATGAGCAGTTCTTC	CASSYSSSGSHEQFF
TRBJ2-5	.	TRBV2	.	TGTGCCAGCAGTGAAGATACAGCCCAAGAGACCCAGTACTTC	CASSEDTAQETQYF
TRBJ2-2	.	TRBV9	TRBD2	TGTGCCAGCAGCGTAGGGACTAGCGGGAGTTACACCGGGGAGCTGTTTTTT	CASSVGTSGSYTGELFF
TRBJ1-2	.	TRBV30	TRBD1	TGTGCCTATGACAGGGTGAACTATGGCTACACCTTC	CAYDRVNYGYTF
TRBJ1-2	.	TRBV27	TRBD1	TGTGCCAGCAGGTCTATGTTAGGACAGGGGTTCTATGGCTACACCTTC	CASRSMLGQGFYGYTF
TRBJ2-2	.	TRBV13	TRBD1	TGTGCCAGCAGCTTAGCGGGACAGGGCGCCACCGGGGAGCTGTTTTTT	CASSLAGQGATGELFF
TRBJ1-2	.	TRBV4-3	TRBD1	TGCGCCAGCAGCCAAGTGGGTTGGACAGGGGCTGGCTACACCTTC	CASSQVGWTGAGYTF
TRBJ2-2	few	TRBV7-7	.	TGTGCTAGCAGCTTAGGGCAGAAGAACACCGGGGAGCTGTTTTTT	CASSLGQKNTGELFF
TRBJ2-7	.	TRBV6-5	.	TGTGCCAGCAGTTACGATCCCCCCGGGACCTACGAGCAGTACTTC	CASSYDPPGTYEQYF
TRBJ1-4	.	TRBV9	.	TGTGCCAGCAGCGTAACTGGGGCGGTGGGTGAAAAACTGTTTTTT	CASSVTGAVGEKLFF
TRBJ2-5	.	TRBV7-7	.	TGTGCCAGCAGCTCATACGAAGGGGGACAAGAGACCCAGTACTTC	CASSSYEGGQETQYF
TRBJ2-3	.	TRBV7-8	TRBD2	TGTGCCAGCAGCTCAACCCCGCCGAGGATAGCGGGACCCACAGATACGCAGTATTTT	CASSSTPPRIAGPTDTQYF
TRBJ2-3	.	TRBV6-5	TRBD2	TGTGCCAGCAGTTACAAAGGCCCGGGAGGGAAAGATACGCAGTATTTT	CASSYKGPGGKDTQYF
TRBJ1-1	.	TRBV30	.	TGTGCCTGGAGCAGGGTTTTGAACACTGAAGCTTTCTTT	CAWSRVLNTEAFF
TRBJ1-6	few	TRBV7-9	.	TGTGCCAGCAGCGAATCCGGACCTATTAGCGCCTATAATTCACCCCTCCACTTT	CASSESGPISAYNSPLHF
TRBJ1-1	.	TRBV6-6	TRBD1	TGTGCCAGCAGTTCAACAGGGGGCACTGAAGCTTTCTTT	CASSSTGGTEAFF
TRBJ2-7	.	TRBV6-5	.	TGTGCCAGCAAGGGGACTTTTAGCTCCTACGAGCAGTACTTC	CASKGTFSSYEQYF
TRBJ2-1	.	TRBV11-2	.	TGTGCCACCGGCAGCGCCGGCTACAATGAGCAGTTCTTC	CATGSAGYNEQFF
TRBJ2-1	.	TRBV5-6	.	TGTGCCAGCAGCTTGGAGGAGTACTCCTACAATGAGCAGTTCTTC	CASSLEEYSYNEQFF
TRBJ2-2	.	TRBV18	TRBD2	TGTGCCAGCTCAACTAGCGGGAGTAGCACCGGGGAGCTGTTTTTT	CASSTSGSSTGELFF
TRBJ2-4	.	TRBV4-3	.	TGCGCCAGCAGCCAAGATGTGCCCAGGGTGGCAAACATTCAGTACTTC	CASSQDVPRVANIQYF
TRBJ2-3	once	TRBV9	.	TGTGCCAACCGTCTAGGCACAGATACGCAGTATTTT	CANRLGTDTQYF
TRBJ2-2	.	TRBV27	TRBD2	TGTGCCAGCCGGGGACTAGTTACCTACGGCGGGGAGCTGTTTTTT	CASRGLVTYGGELFF
TRBJ2-2	.	TRBV7-2	.	TGTGCCAGCAGCCCAGGGGACTACCCCACCGGGGAGCTGTTTTTT	CASSPGDYPTGELFF
TRBJ2-2	.	TRBV14	.	TGTGCCAGCAGCCAAGATAGTCCGGGGAACACCGGGGAGCTGTTTTTT	CASSQDSPGNTGELFF
TRBJ2-3	.	TRBV7-2	.	TGTGCCAGCAGCTTAGCGGGAGAGGATACGCAGTATTTT	CASSLAGEDTQYF
TRBJ2-1	.	TRBV6-2/TRBV6-3	TRBD1	TGTGCCAGCAGCTTGACAGGGGTCAATGAGCAGTTCTTC	CASSLTGVNEQFF
TRBJ1-5	.	TRBV21-1	.	TGTGCCAGCAGCAAGGCCGGACAGGGGTTGAATCAGCCCCAGCATTTT	CASSKAGQGLNQPQHF
TRBJ2-5	.	TRBV7-2	TRBD2	TGTGCCAGCAGCTTAGCGGGACTAGCGGGGCAAGAGACCCAGTACTTC	CASSLAGLAGQETQYF
TRBJ2-2	.	TRBV24-1	TRBD2	TGTGCCACCAGTGATTTTCGGACTAGAAACACCGGGGAGCTGTTTTTT	CATSDFRTRNTGELFF
TRBJ2-7	.	TRBV13	TRBD2	TGTGCCAGCAAACGAGCGGGGGGGCCCTACGAGCAGTACTTC	CASKRAGGPYEQYF
TRBJ2-5	once	TRBV2	TRBD2	TGTGCCAGCAGTGAAGGGACTAGTGGTGAGACCCAGTACTTC	CASSEGTSGETQYF
TRBJ1-2	.	TRBV4-1	.	TGCGCCAGCAGCCAACTAGGACAGCTTGGCCTATACTATGGCTACACCTTC	CASSQLGQLGLYYGYTF
TRBJ2-2	.	TRBV7-3	TRBD1	TGTGCCAGCAGCCCGGGACAGGGCTTGACCGGGGAGCTGTTTTTT	CASSPGQGLTGELFF
TRBJ1-2	once	TRBV6-5	.	TGTGCCAGCAGTTTGAGGAGGGTTGGAGGCTACACCTTC	CASSLRRVGGYTF
TRBJ2-1	.	TRBV3-1/TRBV3-2	.	TGTGCCAGCAGCCTGGGCAGGGGTTCCTACAATGAGCAGTTCTTC	CASSLGRGSYNEQFF
TRBJ2-2	once	TRBV2	.	TGTGCCAGCAGTGAAACCTCCCGGAGCACCGGGGAGCTGTTTTTT	CASSETSRSTGELFF
TRBJ2-3	.	TRBV24-1	TRBD2	TGTGCCACCAGTGATCCCGGACTAGAGAGGGTCACAGATACGCAGTATTTT	CATSDPGLERVTDTQYF
TRBJ1-2	.	TRBV7-2	TRBD1	TGTGCCAGCACCCTTAGGAGGGACAGGGGGCAGCTGGGTGGCTACACCTTC	CASTLRRDRGQLGGYTF
TRBJ2-1	.	TRBV9	.	TGTGCCAGCAGCGTGGGTGGTAGCGCCCCGCTTTTACTCTTC	CASSVGGSAPLLLF
TRBJ2-7	once	TRBV6-5	TRBD1	TGTGCCAGCACCCTAGGGGGGACAGGGTCCAACGAGCAGTACTTC	CASTLGGTGSNEQYF
TRBJ2-4	.	TRBV12-2	.	TGTGCAAGTCGCTTAAGGAGTCAGGGGGCTCTATCGGGCAAGAACATTCAGTACTTC	CASRLRSQGALSGKNIQYF
TRBJ2-1	few	TRBV5-1	TRBD2	TGCGCCAGCAGTTCCGCCGGGACTAGCGGGAGAACGGTCTACAATGAGCAGTTCTTC	CASSSAGTSGRTVYNEQFF
TRBJ2-4	.	TRBV19	TRBD2	TGTGCCAGTAGTATAAGCGGGGGCGCGGGTTACATTCAGTACTTC	CASSISGGAGYIQYF
TRBJ1-4	few	TRBV7-2	TRBD1	TGTGCCAGCAGCTTAGGAGCGGGACAGGGGAATGAAAAACTGTTTTTT	CASSLGAGQGNEKLFF
TRBJ1-1	.	TRBV4-2	.	TGTGCCAGCAGCCAGATAGGGGGGGCCGGGGACACTGAAGCTTTCTTT	CASSQIGGAGDTEAFF
TRBJ1-1	.	TRBV21-1	.	TGTGCCAGCAGCAAACTTCCAGGGGGTACTGAAGCTTTCTTT	CASSKLPGGTEAFF